Sequencing of this TCR beta chain was carried out in a study of T cells after yellow fever vaccination. This clonotype turned up a few times. Antigen specificity is unknown. Study-level results: Any FACS-sorted repertoire could hold abundant clonotypes that contaminate it from the bulk population.

A universal primer site and UMIs were added as TCR cDNA was made by 5'RACE template switching. One entry per CDR3 protein results from TCRdb running MiXCR on the 5' RACE reads. The sample consists of some 670,000 distinct CDR3 sequences, 9% to 15% of them appearing once. The material was PBMCs, obtained on the day of the yellow fever booster vaccination. The clonotype was recovered from a man aged 25 to 45 who received the YFV17D yellow fever vaccine.

The CDR3 DNA reads as TGTGCCTGGAGGGGTGGGGGTTCAACGGGCGCTGAAGCTTTCTTT. Translating gives CAWRGGGSTGAEAFF. This chain links TRBV30 with TRBJ1-1; D perhaps matches TRBD1 (5 bases). The CDR3 loop spans 15 amino acids. Looked up from germline, CDR1 is GTSNPN and CDR2 is SVGIG (reference sequence). V gave up 3 bases and J gave up 6 bases, with 20 bases separating them.